This T cell receptor beta chain was retrieved from a study of human T cells and chemical hapten exposure. On the study more broadly: Skin of the upper inner arm, approximately 2 cm by approximately 2 cm, received 2% DPC for sensitization.

Single cDNA molecules in the library carried unique molecular identifiers attached during preparation. TCRdb used MiXCR to reprocess the RACE reads, holding one entry per CDR3 protein. The sample consists of 300,000 to 400,000 distinct CDR3 sequences, approximately 5.1% of them appearing once. In its sample, this clonotype was seen many times. Trimming removed 3 bases from V and 3 bases from J, with 11 bases in between. The CDR3 is 15 amino acids. CDR1 and CDR2 from the germline V gene are MNHEY and SVGAGI. The time point here: pre-sensitization, week 0. The treatment was: therapeutic diphenylcyclopropenone sensitization with weekly scalp DPC.

The source was whole blood, collected in connection with sensitization to the hapten diphenylcyclopropenone (DPC). The rearrangement links TRBV6-5 to TRBJ2-2, with D perhaps TRBD2 (5 bases). The source is a woman aged 45-65 years with alopecia areata. Some clones in this sample may be carry-over from other donors' samples. The CDR3, as DNA: TGTGCCAGCAGTTATGTGGGAGTCGACACCGGGGAGCTGTTTTTT. The encoded protein is CASSYVGVDTGELFF.